The rows below give T cell receptor beta chains drawn from one sample of a study of T cells after yellow fever vaccination. TCRdb re-derived calls from the 5' RACE reads in MiXCR, one entry per CDR3 protein. The sample gives 550,000 to 750,000 distinct CDR3 sequences, 13% of which show up once; over 12% is in the top ten. This specimen consisted of PBMCs, obtained on the day of the yellow fever booster vaccination. Receptors originate from a man aged 25-40 years who received the YFV17D yellow fever vaccine. CDR3s include the opening cysteine and the closing phenylalanine or tryptophan. The D gene is left open where the match is weak. The listing skips clone size in some rows; elsewhere it reads once, few, many or a size class.

d_call	v_call	j_call	cdr3_length	clone_size	cdr3_aa	cdr3_nt
.	TRBV7-2	TRBJ2-1	15	few	CASSLREYSYNEQFF	TGTGCCAGCAGCTTAAGAGAATACTCCTACAATGAGCAGTTCTTC
.	TRBV18	TRBJ2-7	14	.	CASSQGRVDYEQYF	TGTGCCAGCTCACAGGGCAGGGTAGACTACGAGCAGTACTTC
TRBD1	TRBV5-1	TRBJ1-6	15	.	CASSFYGTGDSPLHF	TGCGCCAGCAGCTTTTACGGGACAGGTGATTCACCCCTCCACTTT
.	TRBV6-5	TRBJ1-5	15	few	CASSSSPKVNQPQHF	TGTGCCAGCAGTTCCTCCCCCAAGGTCAATCAGCCCCAGCATTTT
.	TRBV12-3/TRBV12-4	TRBJ1-1	11	.	CAIGGNTEAFF	TGTGCCATTGGGGGGAACACTGAAGCTTTCTTT
TRBD2	TRBV20-1	TRBJ2-7	15	.	CSAELAGVRVYEQYF	TGCAGTGCCGAACTAGCGGGAGTTAGGGTGTACGAGCAGTACTTC
.	TRBV7-9	TRBJ2-2	16	.	CASSLVGQGNTGELFF	TGTGCCAGCAGCTTAGTCGGGCAAGGGAACACCGGGGAGCTGTTTTTT
.	TRBV12-3/TRBV12-4	TRBJ1-5	14	.	CASSFRQVNQPQHF	TGTGCCAGCAGTTTCAGACAGGTGAATCAGCCCCAGCATTTT
.	TRBV30	TRBJ1-1	15	.	CALRVQDLRNTEAFF	TGTGCCTTGAGGGTGCAGGACCTTCGAAACACTGAAGCTTTCTTT
TRBD1	TRBV7-6	TRBJ1-1	14	many	CASRPGQGNTEAFF	TGTGCCAGCAGGCCGGGACAGGGGAACACTGAAGCTTTCTTT
TRBD2	TRBV14	TRBJ2-7	15	few	CASSQAGGLSYEQYF	TGTGCCAGCAGCCAAGCCGGGGGGTTATCCTACGAGCAGTACTTC
.	TRBV6-2/TRBV6-3	TRBJ2-6	15	.	CASSFQGRGANVLTF	TGTGCCAGCAGCTTCCAGGGTCGTGGGGCCAACGTCCTGACTTTC
TRBD2	TRBV7-9	TRBJ2-7	13	.	CASSLGDGGRVYF	TGTGCCAGCAGCTTAGGGGACGGCGGGAGGGTCTACTTC
TRBD1	TRBV19	TRBJ2-7	14	few	CASSGEDRGYEQYF	TGTGCCAGTAGTGGTGAGGACAGGGGTTACGAGCAGTACTTC
.	TRBV5-1	TRBJ1-2	13	few	CASSNPGQYGYTF	TGCGCCAGCAGCAATCCGGGACAATATGGCTACACCTTC
.	TRBV5-1	TRBJ1-1	17	.	CASSLGSIGGADTEAFF	TGCGCCAGCAGCTTGGGGTCGATTGGGGGCGCGGACACTGAAGCTTTCTTT
.	TRBV20-1	TRBJ1-5	14	.	CSARSRGTGQPQHF	TGCAGTGCTAGAAGTAGGGGAACGGGACAGCCCCAGCATTTT
TRBD2	TRBV5-6	TRBJ2-1	16	.	CASSLGGTSGYNEQFF	TGTGCCAGCAGCTTGGGGGGGACTAGCGGTTACAATGAGCAGTTCTTC
.	TRBV2	TRBJ2-7	15	.	CASSEARPGPYEQYF	TGTGCCAGCAGTGAAGCGCGGCCCGGCCCCTACGAGCAGTACTTC
TRBD1	TRBV10-2	TRBJ2-7	14	few	CASSDRGPNYEQYF	TGCGCCAGCAGTGACAGGGGGCCAAACTACGAGCAGTACTTC
.	TRBV18	TRBJ1-6	15	.	CASSPGADSNSPLHF	TGTGCCAGCTCACCTGGTGCGGACAGTAATTCACCCCTCCACTTT
TRBD2	TRBV11-2	TRBJ2-4	13	.	CASNPGGGNIQYF	TGTGCCAGCAACCCGGGGGGGGGGAACATTCAGTACTTC
.	TRBV19	TRBJ1-2	12	few	CASSTSDYGYTF	TGTGCCAGTAGTACGTCTGACTATGGCTACACCTTC
TRBD2	TRBV29-1	TRBJ2-1	14	many	CSGQSGSSYNEQFF	TGCAGCGGTCAAAGCGGGAGCTCCTACAATGAGCAGTTCTTC
TRBD2	TRBV7-2	TRBJ2-7	15	.	CASSLARGGTSLQYF	TGTGCCAGCAGCTTAGCGCGAGGGGGGACTAGCCTACAGTACTTC
TRBD2	TRBV7-2	TRBJ2-3	15	.	CASSSGGRGADTQYF	TGTGCCAGCTCCAGCGGGGGGAGGGGGGCAGATACGCAGTATTTT
TRBD2	TRBV7-3	TRBJ2-1	15	many	CASSLSGGGYNEQFF	TGTGCCAGCAGCCTTAGCGGGGGGGGTTACAATGAGCAGTTCTTC
TRBD2	TRBV11-2	TRBJ2-3	16	.	CASSLDPSGRTDTQYF	TGTGCCAGCAGCTTAGATCCTAGCGGGAGAACAGATACGCAGTATTTT
TRBD2	TRBV6-1	TRBJ2-1	15	many	CASLAVAGGRDEQFF	TGTGCCAGCCTAGCCGTAGCGGGAGGACGCGATGAGCAGTTCTTC
TRBD2	TRBV14	TRBJ2-1	15	few	CASSQESLAGGSLLF	TGTGCCAGCAGCCAAGAAAGCCTAGCGGGAGGCTCCCTGCTCTTC
TRBD2	TRBV7-2	TRBJ2-1	16	few	CASSFLAGRRAYEQFF	TGTGCCAGCAGCTTCCTAGCGGGAAGACGGGCCTATGAGCAGTTCTTC
.	TRBV25-1	TRBJ2-3	16	few	CASSEGGAGDTDTQYF	TGTGCCAGCAGTGAAGGGGGGGCGGGAGACACAGATACGCAGTATTTT
TRBD1	TRBV10-2	TRBJ2-1	20	.	CASTPTGGLQTLRSYNEQFF	TGCGCCAGCACCCCGACAGGGGGCCTACAAACCCTCCGCTCCTACAATGAGCAGTTCTTC
TRBD1	TRBV20-1	TRBJ2-5	13	many	CSATRDSEETQYF	TGCAGTGCGACCCGGGACAGCGAAGAGACCCAGTACTTC
.	TRBV11-3	TRBJ2-7	12	.	CASSFAGTEQYF	TGTGCCAGCAGCTTTGCAGGGACCGAGCAGTACTTC
.	TRBV3-1	TRBJ1-2	14	.	CASSQGNLFGGYTF	TGTGCCAGCAGCCAGGGGAACCTATTCGGTGGCTACACCTTC
.	TRBV12-2	TRBJ2-7	18	few	CASRSRVAGARSSYEQYF	TGTGCAAGTCGGTCGCGCGTAGCGGGAGCCCGCAGCTCCTACGAGCAGTACTTC
.	TRBV2	TRBJ2-7	12	.	CASSESVYEQYF	TGTGCCAGCAGTGAAAGCGTATACGAGCAGTACTTC
TRBD1	TRBV7-2	TRBJ2-5	15	many	CASSPRQGGSETQYF	TGTGCCAGCAGCCCCCGACAGGGGGGCTCCGAGACCCAGTACTTC
.	TRBV18	TRBJ1-1	13	.	CASSATSNTEAFF	TGTGCCAGCTCCGCAACCAGTAACACTGAAGCTTTCTTT
TRBD2	TRBV20-1	TRBJ2-7	16	few	CSARDLSSGTTYEQYF	TGCAGTGCTAGAGATTTGTCTAGCGGTACCACCTACGAGCAGTACTTC
.	TRBV3-1	TRBJ1-2	13	.	CASSHGDLHGYTF	TGTGCCAGCAGCCACGGGGACTTACATGGCTACACCTTC
.	TRBV5-4	TRBJ2-2	13	once	CANTNPNTGELFF	TGTGCCAATACTAACCCGAACACCGGGGAGCTGTTTTTT
TRBD2	TRBV5-8	TRBJ2-1	17	few	CASSRSIAGGPENEQFF	TGTGCCAGCAGCCGGAGCATAGCGGGAGGGCCGGAAAATGAGCAGTTCTTC
TRBD2	TRBV20-1	TRBJ2-1	18	.	CSPRSKAGMGSSYNEQFF	TGCAGTCCCAGATCCAAAGCGGGAATGGGATCGTCCTACAATGAGCAGTTCTTC
TRBD2	TRBV7-9	TRBJ2-5	14	.	CASSQSGGQETQYF	TGTGCCAGCAGCCAGTCGGGAGGCCAAGAGACCCAGTACTTC
TRBD1	TRBV20-1	TRBJ2-7	13	.	CSAGGQGGGEQYF	TGCAGTGCTGGTGGACAGGGGGGTGGAGAGCAGTACTTC
.	TRBV19	TRBJ2-7	14	few	CATRTVEGSYEQYF	TGTGCCACTAGGACAGTGGAGGGCTCCTACGAGCAGTACTTC
.	TRBV5-1	TRBJ2-2	16	few	CASSTRTGGKAGELFF	TGCGCCAGCAGCACCAGGACCGGGGGAAAGGCCGGGGAGCTGTTTTTT
.	TRBV12-3/TRBV12-4	TRBJ1-2	17	.	CTFSWGSSETALRGYTF	TGTACCTTCAGTTGGGGTTCCTCCGAGACAGCCCTTAGAGGCTACACCTTC
.	TRBV20-1	TRBJ2-2	11	few	CSAANTGELFF	TGCAGTGCGGCGAACACCGGGGAGCTGTTTTTT
.	TRBV3-1	TRBJ1-4	15	.	CASCPVGSRGEKLFF	TGTGCCTCCTGCCCAGTGGGCAGTCGAGGGGAAAAACTGTTTTTT
.	TRBV19	TRBJ1-5	15	few	CASSKDKGTFQPQHF	TGTGCCAGTAGCAAGGACAAGGGCACCTTTCAGCCCCAGCATTTT
TRBD1	TRBV15	TRBJ2-7	18	.	CATSALVPGDRDTYEQYF	TGTGCCACCAGCGCCCTGGTTCCGGGGGACAGGGATACCTACGAGCAGTACTTC